This TCR beta chain stems from a study of T cell clonality in common variable immunodeficiency. Study-wide findings and caveats: Shared TCRbeta clones were fewer between CVID subjects than controls. Fewer deletions and N-nucleotide insertions were reportedly seen in common variable immunodeficiency TCR beta sequences.

CDR1 is KGHSH and CDR2 is LQKENI in the germline V gene. V was pared by 2 bases and J by 0 bases, with 16 bases between. The CDR3 covers 17 residues. Heparinized whole blood, 5 to 8 ml, came from each donor. Some clones are missing from TCRdb's copy, which holds only in-frame ones; the method was immunoSEQ multiplex PCR. This sample carries 15,000 to 20,000 clones, none of them present only once. This clone has ten or more counts. Its antigen is still unknown. The read finishes 3 residues shy of the CDR3 end, and the germline J gene is used to complete it. The sequence derives from a human donor with common variable immunodeficiency. The sequenced sample consisted of peripheral blood mononuclear cells. This chain joins TRBV18 and TRBJ1-1; possible D gene TRBD1, 6 bases. CDR3 amino acids: CASSPSSRGGLNTEAFF. The CDR3 DNA, read in part, is TGTGCCAGCTCACCATCCAGCAGGGGCGGCCTGAACACTGAA. Filled out from reference TRBV18 and TRBJ1-1, the complete variable domain reads NAGVMQNPRHLVRRRGQEARLRCSPMKGHSHVYWYRQLPEEGLKFMVYLQKENIIDESGMPKERFSAEFPKEGPSILRIQQVVRGDSAAYFCASSPSSRGGLNTEAFFGQGTRLTVV.